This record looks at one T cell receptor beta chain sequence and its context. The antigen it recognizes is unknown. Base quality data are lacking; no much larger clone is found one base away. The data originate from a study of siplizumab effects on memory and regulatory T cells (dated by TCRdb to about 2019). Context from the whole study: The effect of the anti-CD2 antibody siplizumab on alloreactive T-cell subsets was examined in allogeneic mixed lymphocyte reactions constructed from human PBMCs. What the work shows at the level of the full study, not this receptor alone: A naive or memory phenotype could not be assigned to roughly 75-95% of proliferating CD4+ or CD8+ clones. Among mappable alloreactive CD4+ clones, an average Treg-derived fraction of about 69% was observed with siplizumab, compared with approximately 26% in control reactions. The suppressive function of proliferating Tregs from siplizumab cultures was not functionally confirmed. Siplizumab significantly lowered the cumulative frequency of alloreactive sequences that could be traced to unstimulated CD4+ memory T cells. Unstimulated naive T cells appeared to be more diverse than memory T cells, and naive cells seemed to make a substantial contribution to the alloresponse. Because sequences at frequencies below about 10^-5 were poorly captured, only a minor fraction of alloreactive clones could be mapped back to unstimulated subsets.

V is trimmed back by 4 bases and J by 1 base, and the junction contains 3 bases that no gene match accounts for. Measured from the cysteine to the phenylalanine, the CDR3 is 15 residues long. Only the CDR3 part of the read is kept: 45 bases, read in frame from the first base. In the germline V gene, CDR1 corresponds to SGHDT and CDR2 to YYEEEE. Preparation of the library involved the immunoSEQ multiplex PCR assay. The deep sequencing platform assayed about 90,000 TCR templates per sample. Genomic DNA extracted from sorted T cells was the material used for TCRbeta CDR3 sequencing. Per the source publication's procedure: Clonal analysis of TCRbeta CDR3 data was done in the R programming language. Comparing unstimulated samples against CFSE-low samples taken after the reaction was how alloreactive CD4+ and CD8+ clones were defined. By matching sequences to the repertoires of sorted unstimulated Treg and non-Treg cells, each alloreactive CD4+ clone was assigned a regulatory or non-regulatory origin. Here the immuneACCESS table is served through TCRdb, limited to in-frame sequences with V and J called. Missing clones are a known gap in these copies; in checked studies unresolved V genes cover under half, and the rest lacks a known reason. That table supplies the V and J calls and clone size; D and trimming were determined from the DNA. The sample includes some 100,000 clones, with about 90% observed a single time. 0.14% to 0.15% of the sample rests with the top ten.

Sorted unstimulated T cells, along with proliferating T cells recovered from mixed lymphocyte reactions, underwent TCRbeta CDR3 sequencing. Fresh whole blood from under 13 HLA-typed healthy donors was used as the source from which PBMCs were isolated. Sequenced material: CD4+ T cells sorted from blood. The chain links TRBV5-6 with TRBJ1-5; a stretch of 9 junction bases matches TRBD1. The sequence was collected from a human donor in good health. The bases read TGTGCCAGCAGCCTCGACAGGGGGAGCAATCAGCCCCAGCATTTT. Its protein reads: CASSLDRGSNQPQHF. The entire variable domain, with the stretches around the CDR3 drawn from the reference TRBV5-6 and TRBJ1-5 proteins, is DAGVTQSPTHLIKTRGQQVTLRCSPKSGHDTVSWYQQALGQGPQFIFQYYEEEERQRGNFPDRFSGHQFPNYSSELNVNALLLGDSALYLCASSLDRGSNQPQHFGDGTRLSIL.